A single sample gave rise to the 31 T cell receptor beta chains below, sequenced in a study of beta chain bispecific antibodies for T cell cancers. TCRdb independently ran MiXCR on the 5' RACE reads; one entry per CDR3 protein. The sample yields 20,000 to 25,000 distinct CDR3 sequences, just over 2% seen once. Blood mononuclear cells were expanded for three to four days using either OKT3 anti-CD3 antibody or CD3/CD28 beads. Study-wide results and limits: In these mixed samples, most targeted TRBV reads derived from the leukemia cell line. After anti-TRBV12 rather than anti-CD19 exposure, TRBV12-3 made up approximately 99% less of total TRBV signal.

These receptors have no identified antigens. The input for sequencing was healthy donor T cells cultured with leukemia cells, taken from a culture containing a bispecific antibody targeting TCR Vbeta12. Source of these receptors: a human donor in good health. Some clones in this sample may be carry-over from other donors' samples.

This clonotype was seen many times. The V gene is TRBV9, the J gene TRBJ2-1; D gene uncertain. Looked up from germline, CDR1 is SGDLS and CDR2 is YYNGEE. This CDR3 comprises 13 residues. Deletions cut 0 bases from V and 6 bases from J, with 7 bases between. CDR3 nucleotides: TGTGCCAGCAGCGTAGGAAGGCGCAATGAGCAGTTCTTC. Protein: CASSVGRRNEQFF.

Many counts were recorded for this clonotype. The chain employs TRBV6-5 and TRBJ2-5; 7 bases are a match to TRBD2. CDR1 MNHEY and CDR2 SVGAGI come from the germline V gene. With 6 bases clipped from V and 5 bases from J, the junction kept 9 bases outside the gene matches. This CDR3 has 14 amino acids. The CDR3, as DNA: TGTGCCAGCAGCCTGACTCTTAGCGGGGAGACCCAGTACTTC. It yields the protein CASSLTLSGETQYF.

This clonotype has a count of ten or more. The rearrangement joins TRBV15 to TRBJ1-4; D ambiguous. Germline CDR1 reads LNHNV; CDR2 reads YYDKDF (reference sequence). Trimming took off 4 bases at V and 2 bases at J, with 14 bases between the two ends. This CDR3 is 16 amino acids long. The CDR3 nucleotides are TGTGCCACCAGCACTCGGAGGACGGCCACTAATGAAAAACTGTTTTTT. Protein product: CATSTRRTATNEKLFF.

The table lists this clonotype with many counts. V usage is TRBV11-2 and J usage is TRBJ2-7; 7 nucleotides match TRBD1. The V segment lost 5 bases and the J segment 3 bases; nucleotides outside the gene matches: 4. The CDR3 is made up of 13 amino acids. Germline V gives CDR1 SGHAT, CDR2 FQNNGV. CDR3 DNA sequence: TGTGCCAGCAGCCTGGGACAGATCTACGAGCAGTACTTC. Protein: CASSLGQIYEQYF. Supplemented by reference TRBV11-2 and TRBJ2-7, the full variable domain reads EAGVAQSPRYKIIEKRQSVAFWCNPISGHATLYWYQQILGQGPKLLIQFQNNGVVDDSQLPKDRFSAERLKGVDSTLKIQPAKLEDSAVYLCASSLGQIYEQYFGPGTRLTVT.

The table lists this clonotype with many counts. The V and J genes are TRBV19 and TRBJ1-5; D unresolved. CDR1 and CDR2 (germline): LNHDA, SQIVND (reference sequence). There are 13 residues in the CDR3. V was shortened by 3 bases and J by 7 bases, with 10 bases between the two germline ends. CDR3 protein: CASSIAPRQPQHF. CDR3 DNA sequence: TGTGCCAGTAGTATTGCCCCCCGCCAGCCCCAGCATTTT.

This clonotype was observed at least ten times. V gene TRBV6-6 combines with J gene TRBJ1-5; tentatively, D is TRBD1 (5 bases). CDR3 length: 15 amino acids. The V end was cut by 6 bases, the J end by 3 bases, with 15 bases between. Looked up from germline, CDR1 is MNHNY and CDR2 is SVGAGI (reference sequence). The CDR3 DNA sequence: TGTGCCAGCAGCTCCACCAGGGAAAACAATCAGCCCCAGCATTTT. This sequence encodes CASSSTRENNQPQHF.

Remarks on this clonotype: It may be a read error: a sequence one base away is much more abundant. The V gene is TRBV6-5, the J gene TRBJ1-5; D is unclear. From germline, CDR1 is MNHEY and CDR2 SVGAGI. Trimming took off 7 bases at V and 4 bases at J, with 14 bases between the two ends. CDR3 size: 14 residues. For the CDR3, the DNA is TGTGCCAGCATGTTCCGGGCCGATAATCAGCCCCAGCATTTT. It yields the protein CASMFRADNQPQHF.

This clonotype was recorded many times. The chain uses TRBV30 and TRBJ1-2; D is unclear. Looked up from germline, CDR1 is GTSNPN and CDR2 is SVGIG (reference sequence). Deletions cut 1 base from V and 2 bases from J, with 5 bases between. This CDR3 spans 12 amino acids. This CDR3 reads CAWSDGNYGYTF. The CDR3 DNA follows: TGTGCCTGGAGTGATGGGAACTATGGCTACACCTTC.

The table lists this clonotype with many counts. The V and J genes are TRBV5-1 and TRBJ2-7; 8 bases agree with TRBD1. CDR3 length: 15 residues. V was pared by 4 bases and J by 3 bases, with 9 bases of the junction left unmatched. Germline CDR1 and CDR2: SGHRS and YFSETQ. The CDR3 here is CASSADRGPLYEQYF. For the CDR3, the DNA is TGCGCCAGCAGCGCCGACAGGGGCCCCCTCTACGAGCAGTACTTC. The variable domain in full, with the rest retrieved from reference TRBV5-1 and TRBJ2-7, is KAGVTQTPRYLIKTRGQQVTLSCSPISGHRSVSWYQQTPGQGLQFLFEYFSETQRNKGNFPGRFSGRQFSNSRSEMNVSTLELGDSALYLCASSADRGPLYEQYFGPGTRLTVT.

This clonotype was observed at least ten times. The chain is built from TRBV19 and TRBJ2-4, with TRBD1 identical over 7 bases. The germline V gene encodes CDR1 LNHDA and CDR2 SQIVND (reference sequence). This CDR3 comprises 14 residues. Germline trimming cut 5 bases from V and 6 bases from J; bases unmatched to any gene: 7. CDR3 in amino acids: CASSFPGQLNIQYF. DNA of the CDR3: TGTGCCAGTAGTTTCCCGGGACAGTTAAACATTCAGTACTTC.

This clonotype has more than one count but fewer than ten. V gene TRBV6-5 combines with J gene TRBJ1-4; 9 bases match TRBD1. Trimming at V came to 0 bases and at J to 8 bases, leaving 10 bases not matched to a gene. Per the germline V gene, CDR1 is MNHEY and CDR2 is SVGAGI. This CDR3 region has 17 residues. The CDR3 region is CASSYSENRGLREKLFF. The CDR3 region has the DNA TGTGCCAGCAGTTACTCAGAGAACAGGGGGCTGCGGGAAAAACTGTTTTTT.

This clonotype was counted ten times or more. The J gene is TRBJ1-5, the V gene TRBV2; tentatively, D is TRBD1 (5 bases). Germline V lookup: CDR1 SNHLY, CDR2 FYNNEI. This CDR3 has 15 residues. V was trimmed by 6 bases and J by 1 base, leaving 13 bases between them. The CDR3: CASSRDDGSNQPQHF. DNA for the CDR3: TGTGCCAGCAGCCGGGACGACGGCAGCAATCAGCCCCAGCATTTT.

This clonotype was seen at least ten times. J is TRBJ1-3 and V is TRBV28; D gene uncertain. The CDR3 has 18 residues. V lost 2 bases to trimming and J lost 0 bases, with 17 bases between them. Germline V CDR1 and CDR2: MDHEN, SYDVKM. CDR3: CASSLSEDRRPSGNTIYF. CDR3 DNA: TGTGCCAGCAGTTTAAGCGAAGACCGACGCCCCTCTGGAAACACCATATATTTT. The whole variable domain, filled in from reference TRBV28 and TRBJ1-3, reads DVKVTQSSRYLVKRTGEKVFLECVQDMDHENMFWYRQDPGLGLRLIYFSYDVKMKEKGDIPEGYSVSREKKERFSLILESASTNQTSMYLCASSLSEDRRPSGNTIYFGEGSWLTVV.

This clonotype was counted ten times or more. This chain links TRBV7-3 with TRBJ2-3; D is possibly TRBD2 (5 bases). The V end lost 5 bases, the J end lost 2 bases, and 14 bases lay between the germline ends. The CDR3 has 15 residues. CDR1 is SGHTA, CDR2 FQGTGA, per germline. In DNA, the CDR3 is TGTGCCAGCAGCCCCGGACTGGGCTCCACAGATACGCAGTATTTT. Amino acid sequence: CASSPGLGSTDTQYF.

This clonotype was counted many times. This chain connects TRBV6-1 to TRBJ1-3; D might be TRBD1 (6 bases). The germline V and J ends were trimmed by 4 bases and 0 bases, with 10 bases remaining between them. The germline V gene encodes CDR1 MNHNS and CDR2 SASEGT. The CDR3 sequence is 15 residues long. This chain's CDR3 is CASSGGQFSGNTIYF. The CDR3 DNA reads as TGTGCCAGCAGTGGAGGACAGTTCTCTGGAAACACCATATATTTT.

Ten or more counts support this clonotype. The V and J genes are TRBV9 and TRBJ1-6; no clear D. The CDR3 spans 16 residues. The V and J ends lost 1 base and 7 bases respectively, with 15 bases between them. The V gene's germline CDR1 is SGDLS and CDR2 YYNGEE. The CDR3 protein is CASSVTPVPRNSPLHF. CDR3 DNA sequence: TGTGCCAGCAGCGTAACACCAGTTCCTAGAAATTCACCCCTCCACTTT.

This clonotype has ten or more counts. The chain recombines TRBV28 with TRBJ2-1, with D possibly being TRBD2 (5 bases). Germline loops: CDR1 MDHEN, CDR2 SYDVKM. The V and J ends lost 6 bases and 3 bases respectively, with 15 bases between them. The CDR3 length is 15 residues. CDR3 loop: CASRADGNNYNEQFF. The CDR3 DNA follows: TGTGCCAGCAGGGCCGACGGGAACAACTACAATGAGCAGTTCTTC.

This clonotype was seen repeatedly, ten times or more. The rearrangement joins TRBV11-2 to TRBJ1-1; D is perhaps TRBD1 (6 bases). Germline V gene sequence: CDR1 SGHAT, CDR2 FQNNGV. The CDR3 runs to 15 residues. Trimming took 6 bases from V and 0 from J, leaving 14 bases between them. The CDR3 loop reads CASRPTGILNTEAFF. Here the CDR3 DNA reads TGTGCCAGCAGGCCAACAGGGATCCTGAACACTGAAGCTTTCTTT.

This clonotype occurred many times. V and J are TRBV5-1 and TRBJ1-1, with no clear D. There are 14 residues in the CDR3. Germline loops: CDR1 SGHRS, CDR2 YFSETQ. V lost 0 bases to trimming and J lost 5 bases, with 11 bases between them. CDR3 in DNA: TGCGCCAGCAGCTTGGAGGGCGAGAAGACTGAAGCTTTCTTT. Protein product: CASSLEGEKTEAFF.

This clonotype was observed many times. The rearrangement uses TRBV4-1 and TRBJ2-5; TRBD2 might be the D (6 bases). Germline loops: CDR1 MGHRA, CDR2 YSYEKL. The CDR3 runs to 16 residues. V was cut by 0 bases and J by 4 bases, with 15 bases left in between. The CDR3 loop is CASSQDPGEYGETQYF. CDR3 coding DNA: TGCGCCAGCAGCCAAGATCCGGGGGAATACGGAGAGACCCAGTACTTC.

This clonotype was seen many times. The chain couples TRBV19 to TRBJ2-6, with 7 bases that match TRBD1. The junction had 19 bases not matched to a gene; V was cut back by 4 bases and J by 4 bases. Looked up from germline, CDR1 is LNHDA and CDR2 is SQIVND (reference sequence). The CDR3 has 20 residues. CDR3 bases: TGTGCCAGTAGTAGAGAAACCGGGACAGCCGCCTTCTTCGGGGCCAACGTCCTGACTTTC. Translation gives CASSRETGTAAFFGANVLTF.

By sample fraction, this clonotype is medium-sized. The J gene is TRBJ2-5, the V gene TRBV4-1, with unresolved D. V was trimmed by 1 base and J by 3 bases, leaving 12 bases between them. This CDR3 comprises 15 residues. Germline assignment: CDR1 MGHRA and CDR2 YSYEKL. CDR3 amino acids: CASSQALKAEETQYF. CDR3 DNA: TGCGCCAGCAGCCAAGCCCTCAAGGCTGAAGAGACCCAGTACTTC.

This clonotype was detected ten times or more. This chain joins TRBV27 and TRBJ2-7; D remains ambiguous. Germline CDR1 reads MNHEY; CDR2 reads SMNVEV (reference sequence). This CDR3 spans 13 amino acids. V dropped 2 bases and J dropped 2 bases, with 7 bases sitting between them. The CDR3 DNA reads TGTGCCAGCAGTTTAGCAGAACCCTACGAGCAGTACTTC. Residues: CASSLAEPYEQYF.

This clonotype was detected ten times or more. J is TRBJ1-4 and V is TRBV27; D is ambiguous. CDR1 is MNHEY and CDR2 is SMNVEV in the germline V gene (reference sequence). Trimming took 4 bases from V and 3 from J, leaving 6 bases between them. The CDR3 length is 13 residues. The CDR3 coding sequence is TGTGCCAGCAGTTCCCGGTCTAATGAAAAACTGTTTTTT. Encoded protein: CASSSRSNEKLFF.

This clonotype showed up just a few times. V is TRBV4-2 and J is TRBJ2-7, with TRBD2 as a possible D gene (5 bases). Germline lookup yields CDR1 LGHNA and CDR2 YNFKEQ. V was pared by 1 base and J by 4 bases, with 14 bases between. The length of the CDR3 is 15 residues. The CDR3 region has the DNA TGTGCCAGCAGCCAAGCCGACCGGGGTGGGTACGAGCAGTACTTC. This translates into CASSQADRGGYEQYF.

In this sample, this clonotype turned up many times. The chain joins TRBV6-5 to TRBJ2-3, with unresolved D. The CDR3 contains 13 residues. CDR1 MNHEY and CDR2 SVGAGI come from the germline V gene. V shed 4 bases and J shed 6 bases, with 11 bases lying between them. In DNA, the CDR3 is TGTGCCAGCAGTTTATACTTTGCGGATACGCAGTATTTT. Amino acid sequence: CASSLYFADTQYF.

In this sample, this clonotype turned up many times. This sequence joins TRBV10-3 and TRBJ2-2; TRBD2 matches 8 bases. The CDR3 extends over 15 amino acids. From germline, CDR1 is ENHRY and CDR2 SYGVKD. The J segment lost 4 bases and the V segment lost 3 bases, leaving 4 bases of the junction unmatched. The CDR3 sequence is CAISDTSGFTGELFF. The CDR3 coding sequence is TGTGCCATCAGTGACACTAGCGGCTTCACCGGGGAGCTGTTTTTT.

This clonotype was seen repeatedly, ten times or more. The genes are TRBV27 and TRBJ2-1; D ambiguous. Trimming took off 1 base at V and 2 bases at J, with 9 bases between the two ends. The CDR3 contains 15 residues. Germline V gene lookup returns CDR1 MNHEY and CDR2 SMNVEV (reference sequence). The CDR3 sequence: CASSLLAPTYNEQFF. CDR3 nucleotide sequence: TGTGCCAGCAGTTTATTGGCTCCTACCTACAATGAGCAGTTCTTC.

This clonotype was seen ten or more times. This rearrangement joins TRBV27 to TRBJ2-3, with 7 bases lining up with TRBD2. V shed 3 bases, J shed 4 bases, and the junction held 4 bases outside the gene matches. Germline-derived CDR1 and CDR2 are MNHEY and SMNVEV (reference sequence). The CDR3 is 14 amino acids. In DNA, the CDR3 is TGTGCCAGCAGTTTCCCGGGACTACCAGATACGCAGTATTTT. Its protein is CASSFPGLPDTQYF.

At least ten counts were recorded for this clonotype. The chain links TRBV27 to TRBJ1-2, with D possibly being TRBD1 (5 bases). V was shortened by 11 bases and J by 8 bases, with 18 bases between the two germline ends. The CDR3 is 12 residues long. In germline, CDR1 is MNHEY, CDR2 SMNVEV (reference sequence). CDR3 DNA: TGTGCCGTCCGGGGGGGAGAGGGCGGCTACACCTTC. Translating it yields CAVRGGEGGYTF.

This clonotype occurred many times. The genes are TRBV6-5 and TRBJ1-3; D remains unclear. Germline lookup yields CDR1 MNHEY and CDR2 SVGAGI. This CDR3 contains 12 residues. The CDR3 loop reads CATLSYGNTIYF. CDR3 DNA sequence: TGTGCGACACTCTCCTATGGAAACACCATATATTTT.